One TCR beta chain is described in this entry. Its matching antigen is unknown. This entry belongs to a study of monozygotic twins with inflammatory bowel disease. Regarding the study as a whole: None of the different T cell subtypes could be distinguished from one another. Variability in patient repertoires may have come partly from differing immunosuppressive treatments.

TCRdb reprocessed the 5' RACE reads and keeps a single row for each CDR3 protein, giving no DNA. The sample has fewer than 350,000 distinct CDR3 sequences; the top ten hold 2% to 2.5%. This CDR3 spans 13 amino acids. Germline assignment: CDR1 LNHDA and CDR2 SQIVND (reference sequence). The origin of this receptor is a human donor with ulcerative colitis or Crohn's disease, or a healthy co-twin of an affected twin (not recorded which). The specimen sequenced was blood. The chain combines TRBV19 with TRBJ2-1; TCRdb's D gene call, TRBD1, goes unchecked for lack of DNA. CDR3 in amino acids: CASSTSPRTEQFF.